Shown below are 8 T cell receptor beta chains from a single sample sequenced in a study of identifying expanded T cells in peripheral blood. TCRdb's copy holds only in-frame clones and misses some; the assay was immunoSEQ multiplex PCR. The sample lists around 66,000 clones, over 75% occurring once. Input material: blood. Source of these receptors: a person between 18 and 70 years old in good health.

This sequence joins TRBV4-1 and TRBJ2-7; the D is unclear. Trimming left V 3 bases short and J 4 bases short, with 13 bases between. The CDR3 runs to 14 residues. Germline V gene data show CDR1 as MGHRA and CDR2 as YSYEKL. Here the CDR3 DNA reads TGCGCCAGCAGCCACCCCTCCTCCCCTTACGAGCAGTACTTC. It codes for CASSHPSSPYEQYF.

This chain uses TRBV28 with TRBJ1-2, with TRBD1 matching over 9 bases. Germline trimming cut 3 bases from V and 5 bases from J; bases unmatched to any gene: 4. CDR3 length: 14 residues. In germline, CDR1 is MDHEN, CDR2 SYDVKM. The CDR3 DNA is TGTGCCAGCAGTTTTTCGGGGACAGGGTATGGCTACACCTTC. It specifies CASSFSGTGYGYTF.

The chain has TRBV6-6 and TRBJ1-6, with no clear D. The V gene's germline CDR1 is MNHNY and CDR2 SVGAGI (reference sequence). CDR3 size: 15 residues. Between the trimmed V and J ends, which lost 7 bases and 0 bases, there was a span of 10 bases. The CDR3 nucleotides read TGTGCCAGCAAGTCACTGAGCTCCTATAATTCACCCCTCCACTTT. It codes for CASKSLSSYNSPLHF.

This clone is a singleton in its sample. This chain uses TRBV4-3 with TRBJ2-3; 9 positions match TRBD2. V shed 3 bases, J shed 2 bases, and the junction held 12 bases outside the gene matches. Germline CDR1 LGHNA, CDR2 YSLEER. The CDR3 consists of 18 residues. CDR3 DNA sequence: TGCGCCAGCAGCCAGTCAATTCCCCTAGCGGGAATCACAGATACGCAGTATTTT. Its protein product is CASSQSIPLAGITDTQYF.

The V call is TRBV11-2, the J call TRBJ2-5; D may be TRBD1 or TRBD2 (5 bases each). The V gene lost 1 base and the J gene lost 1 base, with 10 bases spanning the gap. This CDR3 is built from 15 residues. Germline CDR1 SGHAT, CDR2 FQNNGV. The CDR3 coding sequence is TGTGCCAGCAGCTTAGTGAGGGGTCCCCAAGAGACCCAGTACTTC. This translates into CASSLVRGPQETQYF.

The gene calls are TRBV6-1 and TRBJ2-7; 8 bases line up with TRBD1. The CDR3 totals 15 residues. The germline CDR1 and CDR2 sequences are MNHNS and SASEGT. Unmatched junction bases numbered 6, after V lost 2 bases and J lost 3 bases. CDR3 protein: CASSERTGGIYEQYF. The DNA for the CDR3 is TGTGCCAGCAGTGAACGAACAGGGGGGATCTACGAGCAGTACTTC.

The rearrangement uses TRBV7-2 and TRBJ2-7; possibly TRBD2 for D (5 bases). The V end was cut by 5 bases, the J end by 0 bases, with 17 bases between. This CDR3 comprises 16 residues. The germline gives CDR1 SGHTA, CDR2 FQGNSA. CDR3 DNA sequence: TGTGCCAGCAGCCCCCAACCCCAGCGGAGCTCCTACGAGCAGTACTTC. It is translated as CASSPQPQRSSYEQYF. Drawing the rest from reference TRBV7-2 and TRBJ2-7, the complete variable domain is GAGVSQSPSNKVTEKGKDVELRCDPISGHTALYWYRQSLGQGLEFLIYFQGNSAPDKSGLPSDRFSAERTGGSVSTLTIQRTQQEDSAVYLCASSPQPQRSSYEQYFGPGTRLTVT.

The CDR3 nucleotides are TGTGCCAGCAGCCAAGGCTATGGGGGGGGCCCGAACACCGGGGAGCTGTTTTTT. This translates into CASSQGYGGGPNTGELFF. The chain is built from TRBV4-2 and TRBJ2-2; tentative D call: TRBD2 (7 bases). Deletions cut 1 base from V and 0 bases from J, with 15 bases between. This CDR3 has 18 residues. Per the germline V gene, CDR1 is LGHNA and CDR2 is YNFKEQ.